The subject of this entry is one TCR beta chain. This specimen comes from a study of T cell responses to AZD1222 COVID-19 vaccine. CDR1 LGHDT and CDR2 YNNKEL come from the germline V gene (reference sequence). Trimming shortened V by 1 base and J by 6 bases, and 15 bases separated the two germline ends. The CDR3 loop spans 15 amino acids. Sequenced by immunoSEQ multiplex PCR; TCRdb stores in-frame clones only, minus some. The sample includes some 30,000 clones, roughly nine tenths of them seen just once. The sequence derives from an adult in good health. The chain couples TRBV3-1 (or the pseudogene TRBV3-2) to TRBJ1-2; a weak D match, TRBD1 (6 bases). The source was peripheral blood, collected on day 0 of AZD1222 vaccination. For the CDR3, the DNA is TGTGCCAGCAGCCAAGGGGGGCAGGGGCGAGATGGCTACACCTTC. Translated, it gives CASSQGGQGRDGYTF.